The 7 T cell receptor beta chains reported below all come from one sample, sequenced in a study of blood T cell repertoires in COVID-19. Sequencing used immunoSEQ multiplex PCR; TCRdb keeps in-frame clones, though not all of them. This sample has 150,000 to 200,000 clones, with over 80% found just once. Sequenced input: PBMCs or T cells enriched from blood (not recorded which). The receptors derive from a man in his 70s who had been exposed to COVID-19.

This clone was observed a single time. The chain links TRBV7-9 to TRBJ1-5, with D maybe TRBD1 (5 bases). Trimming left V 5 bases short and J 3 bases short, with 14 bases between. From germline, CDR1 is SEHNR and CDR2 FQNEAQ (reference sequence). The CDR3 has 15 residues. In DNA form, the CDR3 reads TGTGCCAGCAGCCCGATGGGGGGAAACAATCAGCCCCAGCATTTT. Its translation is CASSPMGGNNQPQHF.

The rearrangement uses TRBV10-3 and TRBJ2-5, with D possibly matching TRBD2 (6 bases). The CDR3 spans 14 residues. The V gene lost 6 bases and the J gene lost 5 bases, with 16 bases spanning the gap. Germline loops: CDR1 ENHRY, CDR2 SYGVKD. The CDR3 DNA reads TGTGCCATCAGAAGGGACTCTGGCTGGGAGACCCAGTACTTC. Translating gives CAIRRDSGWETQYF.

V gene TRBV9 combines with J gene TRBJ2-1; D is ambiguous. The CDR3 is 13 amino acids. The germline CDR1 and CDR2 sequences are SGDLS and YYNGEE. V lost 4 bases to trimming and J lost 9 bases, with 14 bases between them. CDR3 sequence reads: CASSPPTLVEQFF. CDR3 sequence (DNA): TGTGCCAGCAGCCCCCCAACTCTGGTTGAGCAGTTCTTC.

The chain carries TRBV6-5 and TRBJ2-5; possibly TRBD1 for D (5 bases). Germline V gene sequence: CDR1 MNHEY, CDR2 SVGAGI. Trimming took 4 bases from V and 1 from J, leaving 7 bases between them. This CDR3 has 13 amino acids. The CDR3 loop is CASSFRGQETQYF. The CDR3 DNA reads TGTGCCAGCAGTTTTAGGGGCCAAGAGACCCAGTACTTC.

This sequence joins TRBV11-2 and TRBJ1-1, with 9 bases that match TRBD1. Losses at the gene ends were 1 base for V and 6 bases for J; bases not matched to a gene: 12. Germline-derived CDR1 and CDR2 are SGHAT and FQNNGV. The CDR3 is 17 amino acids. The CDR3 here is CASSLVGKTGGSSEAFF. In DNA form, the CDR3 reads TGTGCCAGCAGCTTAGTGGGAAAGACAGGGGGTTCGTCTGAAGCTTTCTTT.

This sequence joins TRBV7-6 and TRBJ2-5, with D perhaps matching TRBD2 (5 bases). This CDR3 region has 18 residues. Trimming removed 3 bases at V and 5 bases at J, with 25 bases between. Germline V CDR1 and CDR2: SGHVS, FNYEAQ. The CDR3 DNA sequence: TGTGCCAGCAGCTTCGGAAGGCGTAGCGTTTCATTAACGGAGACCCAGTACTTC. This codes for CASSFGRRSVSLTETQYF.

The chain recombines TRBV19 with TRBJ2-3; 8 bases agree with TRBD1. CDR3 length: 16 residues. Trimming removed 2 bases from V and 5 bases from J; junction bases left unmatched: 9. CDR1 and CDR2 (germline): LNHDA, SQIVND (reference sequence). The DNA for the CDR3 is TGTGCCAGTAGTATAACGGCCAGGGGGCTTGGAGATACGCAGTATTTT. Protein sequence: CASSITARGLGDTQYF.